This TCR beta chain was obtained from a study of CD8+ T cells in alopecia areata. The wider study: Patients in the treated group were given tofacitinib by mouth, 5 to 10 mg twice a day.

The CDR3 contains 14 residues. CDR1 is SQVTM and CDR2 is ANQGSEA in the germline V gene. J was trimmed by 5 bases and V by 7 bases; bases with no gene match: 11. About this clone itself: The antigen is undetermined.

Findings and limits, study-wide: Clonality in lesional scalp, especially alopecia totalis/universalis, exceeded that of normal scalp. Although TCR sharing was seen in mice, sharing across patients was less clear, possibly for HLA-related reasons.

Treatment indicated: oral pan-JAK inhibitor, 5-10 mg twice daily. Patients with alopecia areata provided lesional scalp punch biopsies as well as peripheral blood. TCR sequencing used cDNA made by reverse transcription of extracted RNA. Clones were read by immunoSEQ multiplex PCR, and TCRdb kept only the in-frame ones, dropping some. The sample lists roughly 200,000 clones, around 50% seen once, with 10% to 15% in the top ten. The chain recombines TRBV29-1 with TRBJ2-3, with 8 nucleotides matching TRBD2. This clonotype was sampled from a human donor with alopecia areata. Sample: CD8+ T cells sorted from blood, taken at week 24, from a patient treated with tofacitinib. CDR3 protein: CSALRGAIEDTQYF. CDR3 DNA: TGCAGCGCATTGCGGGGGGCCATCGAAGATACGCAGTATTTT.